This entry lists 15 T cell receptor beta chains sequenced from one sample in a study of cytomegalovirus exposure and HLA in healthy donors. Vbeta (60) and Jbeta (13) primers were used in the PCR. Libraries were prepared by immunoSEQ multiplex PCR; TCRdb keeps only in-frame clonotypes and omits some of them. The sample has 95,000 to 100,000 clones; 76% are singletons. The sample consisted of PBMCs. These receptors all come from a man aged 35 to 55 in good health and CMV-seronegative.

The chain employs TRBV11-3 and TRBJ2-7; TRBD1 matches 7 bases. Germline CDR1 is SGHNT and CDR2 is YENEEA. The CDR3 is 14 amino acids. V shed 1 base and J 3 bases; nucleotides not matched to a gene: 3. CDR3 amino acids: CASSLGQGDYEQYF. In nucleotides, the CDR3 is TGTGCCAGCAGCTTAGGGCAGGGGGACTACGAGCAGTACTTC.

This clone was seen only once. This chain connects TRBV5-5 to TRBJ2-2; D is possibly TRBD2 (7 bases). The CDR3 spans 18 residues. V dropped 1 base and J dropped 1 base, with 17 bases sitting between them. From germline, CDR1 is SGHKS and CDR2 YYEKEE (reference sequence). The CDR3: CASSLKGGGGMNTGELFF. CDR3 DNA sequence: TGTGCCAGCAGCTTGAAGGGGGGGGGCGGGATGAACACCGGGGAGCTGTTTTTT.

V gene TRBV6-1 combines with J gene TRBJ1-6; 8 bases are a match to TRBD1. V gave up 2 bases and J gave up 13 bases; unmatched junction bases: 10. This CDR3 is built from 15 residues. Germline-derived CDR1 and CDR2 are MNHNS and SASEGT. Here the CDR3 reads CASSELQGAPRPLHF. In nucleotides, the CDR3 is TGTGCCAGCAGTGAACTGCAGGGGGCGCCTCGTCCCCTCCACTTT.

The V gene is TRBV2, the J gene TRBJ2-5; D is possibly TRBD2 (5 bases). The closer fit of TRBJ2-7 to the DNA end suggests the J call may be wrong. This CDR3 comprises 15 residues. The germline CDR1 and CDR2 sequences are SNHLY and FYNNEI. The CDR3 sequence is CASSDRGSYSYEQYF. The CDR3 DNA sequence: TGTGCCAGCAGTGACCGGGGATCATACTCCTACGAGCAGTACTTC.

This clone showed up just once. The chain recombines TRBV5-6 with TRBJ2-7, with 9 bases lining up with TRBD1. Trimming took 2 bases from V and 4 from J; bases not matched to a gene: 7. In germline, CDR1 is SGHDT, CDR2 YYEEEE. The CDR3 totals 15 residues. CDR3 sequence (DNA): TGTGCCAGCAGCTTTCCGGGACAGGGTGGGTACGAGCAGTACTTC. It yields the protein CASSFPGQGGYEQYF.

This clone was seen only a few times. The CDR3 region is CATSSYEVGQPQHF. The CDR3 DNA is TGTGCCACCAGCAGTTATGAGGTTGGTCAGCCCCAGCATTTT. The chain joins TRBV15 to TRBJ1-5; D is unresolved. The CDR3 loop spans 14 amino acids. V was trimmed by 3 bases and J by 6 bases, leaving 12 bases between them. Per germline, CDR1 LNHNV and CDR2 YYDKDF (reference sequence).

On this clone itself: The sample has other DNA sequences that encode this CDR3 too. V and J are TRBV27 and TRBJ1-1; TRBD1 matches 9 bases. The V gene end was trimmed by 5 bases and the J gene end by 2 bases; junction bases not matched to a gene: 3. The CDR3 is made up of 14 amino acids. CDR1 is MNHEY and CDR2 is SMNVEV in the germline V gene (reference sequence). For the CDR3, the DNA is TGTGCCAGCAGTACGGGACAGGGAAACACTGAAGCTTTCTTT. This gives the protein CASSTGQGNTEAFF.

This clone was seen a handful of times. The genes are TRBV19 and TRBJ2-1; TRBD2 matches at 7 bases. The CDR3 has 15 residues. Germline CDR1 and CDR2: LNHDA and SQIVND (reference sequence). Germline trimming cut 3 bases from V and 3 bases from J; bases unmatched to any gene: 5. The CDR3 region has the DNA TGTGCCAGTAGTATTGGATTAGCGGGCTACAATGAGCAGTTCTTC. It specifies CASSIGLAGYNEQFF.

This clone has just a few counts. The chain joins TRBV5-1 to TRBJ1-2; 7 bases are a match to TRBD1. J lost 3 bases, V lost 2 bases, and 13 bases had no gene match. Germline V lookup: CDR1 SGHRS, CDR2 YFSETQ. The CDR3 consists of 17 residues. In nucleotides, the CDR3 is TGCGCCAGCAGCTTTGAAGGGGGCTTCCTAGGGGACTATGGCTACACCTTC. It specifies CASSFEGGFLGDYGYTF.

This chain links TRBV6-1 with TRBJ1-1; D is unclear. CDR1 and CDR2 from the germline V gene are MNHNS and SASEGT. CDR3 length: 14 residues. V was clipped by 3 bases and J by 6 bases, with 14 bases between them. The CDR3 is CASSEIGTVSEAFF. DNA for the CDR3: TGTGCCAGCAGTGAGATTGGAACAGTTTCTGAAGCTTTCTTT.

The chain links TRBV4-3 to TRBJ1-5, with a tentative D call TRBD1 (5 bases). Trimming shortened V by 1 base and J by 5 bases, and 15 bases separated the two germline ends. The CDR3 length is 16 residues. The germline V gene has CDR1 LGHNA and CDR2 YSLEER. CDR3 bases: TGCGCCAGCAGCCAAGGGCTTGACAGCCTTTATCAGCCCCAGCATTTT. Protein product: CASSQGLDSLYQPQHF.

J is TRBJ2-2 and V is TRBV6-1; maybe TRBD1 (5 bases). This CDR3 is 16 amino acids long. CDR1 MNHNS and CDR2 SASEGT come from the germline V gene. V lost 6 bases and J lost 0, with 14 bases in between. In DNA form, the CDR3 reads TGTGCCAGCAGAGAACACAGGTTGTCGAACACCGGGGAGCTGTTTTTT. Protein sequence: CASREHRLSNTGELFF.

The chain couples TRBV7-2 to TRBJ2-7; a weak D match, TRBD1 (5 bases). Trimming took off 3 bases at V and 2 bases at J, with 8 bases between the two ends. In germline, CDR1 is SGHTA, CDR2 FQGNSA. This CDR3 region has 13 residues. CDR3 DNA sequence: TGTGCCAGCAGCTTGGACACCGCCTACGAGCAGTACTTC. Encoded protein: CASSLDTAYEQYF. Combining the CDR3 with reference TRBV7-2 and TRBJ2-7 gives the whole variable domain GAGVSQSPSNKVTEKGKDVELRCDPISGHTALYWYRQSLGQGLEFLIYFQGNSAPDKSGLPSDRFSAERTGGSVSTLTIQRTQQEDSAVYLCASSLDTAYEQYFGPGTRLTVT.

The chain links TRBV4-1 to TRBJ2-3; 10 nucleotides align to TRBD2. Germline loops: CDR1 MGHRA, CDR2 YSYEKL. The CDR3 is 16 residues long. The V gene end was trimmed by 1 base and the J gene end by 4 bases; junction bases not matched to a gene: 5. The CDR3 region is CASSQAVGTSADTQYF. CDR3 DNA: TGCGCCAGCAGCCAAGCCGTCGGGACTAGCGCAGATACGCAGTATTTT.

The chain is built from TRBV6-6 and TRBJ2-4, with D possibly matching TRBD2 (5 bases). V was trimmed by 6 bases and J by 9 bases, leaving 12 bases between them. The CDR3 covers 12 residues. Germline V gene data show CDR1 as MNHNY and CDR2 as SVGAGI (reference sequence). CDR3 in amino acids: CASRFSEGIQYF. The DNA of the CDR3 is TGTGCCAGCAGGTTCAGCGAGGGCATTCAGTACTTC.